The clone carrying this T cell receptor (beta chain) has a single count. Its matching antigen is unknown. The record originates from a study of follicular helper T cells after annual influenza vaccination. Regarding the study as a whole: Most later recoveries of Day 7 ICOS+CD38+ clones were ICOS-CD38- cTfh.

TCRB was sequenced at Survey level resolution. TCRdb keeps only in-frame clones here, not all; method: immunoSEQ multiplex PCR. The profile shows about 9,200 clones, around four fifths of them singletons. CDR3 size: 13 residues. Trimming shortened V by 5 bases and J by 3 bases, and 10 bases separated the two germline ends. From germline, CDR1 is LNHDA and CDR2 SQIVND (reference sequence). Time point indicated: 2015-2016 season, pre-vaccination. Donors with HIV/AIDS, active malignancy, immunomodulators or active illness were excluded. The origin of this receptor is an adult who received the influenza vaccine. The chain uses TRBV19 and TRBJ1-1, with D possibly matching TRBD1 (5 bases). Sample: CXCR5+ CD38- circulating T follicular helper cells from blood, taken on the day of influenza vaccination. Subset noted: circulating Tfh, non-naive CD4+CXCR5+PD-1+ (ICOS+CD38+ or ICOS-CD38-). The CDR3 DNA reads TGTGCCAGTAGTCGCGTAGGGGACACTGAAGCTTTCTTT. Translation gives CASSRVGDTEAFF.